This T cell receptor beta chain was captured in a study of vaccination effects on CD4 cells after COVID-19. Peptide-pool stimulation followed by sequencing identified expanded antigen-specific CD4+ clonotypes in the ViraFEST assay. Culture lasted about ten days before CD4+ T cell isolation. BNT162b2 vaccine or mRNA-1273 vaccine was given to participants in two doses. For each well, roughly 2 million PBMC were cultured with 10 IU/ml IL-2 and roughly 9.2 ug/ml peptides. Fresh IL-2-containing medium replaced half the medium on days 3 and 7. Data came from immunoSEQ multiplex PCR; TCRdb stores just in-frame clones and leaves some out. In the table there are 70,000 to 95,000 clones, under 85% of which are singletons. This clone has just a few counts. Its antigen is unknown. This CDR3 has 16 residues. Germline CDR1 is SGHTS and CDR2 is YDEGEE. Trimming stripped 7 bases from V and 1 base from J, with 19 bases between.

Study findings and constraints: The authors studied few convalescent patients and collected no early post-infection timepoints. Long after vaccination, the clones induced by infection and by vaccine shrank markedly in size.

The chain has TRBV5-8 and TRBJ2-3, with D possibly being TRBD2 (6 bases). The sample in question was CD4+ T cells from PBMCs cultured with HCoV-OC43 spike peptides, obtained after COVID-19 vaccination. The subset denotes: HCoV-OC43 spike overlapping peptide pool stimulation. This sequence originates from a human donor who received a COVID-19 vaccine. CDR3 bases: TGTGCCAGCCCCACGGCGCCGGGGGAAGGCACAGATACGCAGTATTTT. Its translation is CASPTAPGEGTDTQYF.